The 8 T cell receptor beta chains below all came from one sample that was sequenced in a study of CD8 T cells in Susac syndrome (dated by TCRdb to between 2018 and 2021). The library came from the immunoSEQ multiplex PCR assay. RNA was extracted using the RNeasy kit, and about 0.45 to 1 ug of the RNA was reverse transcribed with random hexamers. The public reads were reanalyzed by TCRdb: fastp trimming at Q25, MiXCR alignment, in-frame beta chains only. Each entry merges the rows of one CDR3 protein and shows their most common DNA and genes. This sample comprises approximately 57,000 distinct CDR3 sequences, about 95% of them detected only once. The ten largest clones add up to 0.75% of the sample. The sequenced sample was CD8+ T cells from PBMCs. The receptors shown here come from a human donor with Susac syndrome.

The chain carries TRBV15 and TRBJ1-1; possible D gene TRBD1, 5 bases. Trimming removed 3 bases from V and 1 base from J, with 12 bases in between. CDR3 size: 15 residues. Germline CDR1 LNHNV, CDR2 YYDKDF (reference sequence). This CDR3 reads CATSSLPGGNTEAFF. The CDR3 nucleotides are TGTGCCACCAGCAGTTTGCCTGGGGGGAACACTGAAGCTTTCTTT.

This rearrangement joins TRBV30 to TRBJ1-2; D is perhaps TRBD1 (6 bases). Germline CDR1 is GTSNPN and CDR2 is SVGIG (reference sequence). The CDR3 extends over 13 amino acids. Deletions cut 3 bases from V and 8 bases from J, with 16 bases between. CDR3 amino acids: CAWRRSRDMGYTF. In nucleotides, the CDR3 is TGTGCCTGGAGGAGGTCCCGGGACATGGGCTACACCTTC.

The chain couples TRBV20-1 to TRBJ2-1; 10 positions match TRBD2. This CDR3 comprises 14 residues. V trimming: 6 bases; J trimming: 3 bases; junction bases outside the gene matches: 5. Germline V gives CDR1 DFQATT, CDR2 SNEGSKA (reference sequence). The CDR3, as DNA: TGCAGTGCCATAGCGGGGGGCGACTACAATGAGCAGTTCTTC. Protein: CSAIAGGDYNEQFF.

The chain carries TRBV14 and TRBJ2-5; D not certain. This CDR3 has 16 amino acids. Between the trimmed V and J ends, which lost 0 bases and 0 bases, there was a span of 11 bases. Germline assignment: CDR1 SGHDN and CDR2 FVKESK. The CDR3 coding sequence is TGTGCCAGCAGCCAAGAGAACATAATGTACCAAGAGACCCAGTACTTC. Encoded protein: CASSQENIMYQETQYF.

This chain links TRBV13 with TRBJ2-7, with a possible D match to TRBD1 (6 bases). Germline assignment: CDR1 PRHDT and CDR2 FYEKMQ (reference sequence). CDR3 length: 14 residues. Trimming shortened V by 3 bases and J by 2 bases, and 11 bases separated the two germline ends. CDR3 residues: CASSFLDSAYEQYF. Written as DNA, the CDR3 is TGTGCCAGCAGCTTCCTGGACAGCGCCTACGAGCAGTACTTC.

This sequence joins TRBV30 and TRBJ1-5; TRBD1 is a possible D gene (5 bases). Germline V gene sequence: CDR1 GTSNPN, CDR2 SVGIG (reference sequence). The V gene lost 2 bases and the J gene lost 2 bases, with 10 bases spanning the gap. This CDR3 contains 14 residues. CDR3 protein: CAWSPVGGNQPQHF. The CDR3 nucleotides read TGTGCCTGGAGTCCCGTAGGGGGCAATCAGCCCCAGCATTTT.

This clonotype was seen only once. V and J are TRBV12-3 or TRBV12-4 and TRBJ2-2, with a weak D call TRBD1 (5 bases). CDR3 size: 14 residues. V dropped 4 bases and J dropped 5 bases, with 11 bases sitting between them. Here the CDR3 reads CASSSRGLTGELFF. CDR3 bases: TGTGCCAGCAGTTCAAGGGGATTGACCGGGGAGCTGTTTTTT.

This clonotype was recorded once. V gene TRBV30 combines with J gene TRBJ2-7; D tentatively reads TRBD1 or TRBD2 (5 bases each). Deletions cut 3 bases from V and 4 bases from J, with 13 bases between. This CDR3 contains 13 residues. Germline CDR1 reads GTSNPN; CDR2 reads SVGIG (reference sequence). The chain's CDR3 is CAWSIGARYEQYF. The CDR3 DNA is TGTGCCTGGAGCATCGGGGCTCGGTACGAGCAGTACTTC.